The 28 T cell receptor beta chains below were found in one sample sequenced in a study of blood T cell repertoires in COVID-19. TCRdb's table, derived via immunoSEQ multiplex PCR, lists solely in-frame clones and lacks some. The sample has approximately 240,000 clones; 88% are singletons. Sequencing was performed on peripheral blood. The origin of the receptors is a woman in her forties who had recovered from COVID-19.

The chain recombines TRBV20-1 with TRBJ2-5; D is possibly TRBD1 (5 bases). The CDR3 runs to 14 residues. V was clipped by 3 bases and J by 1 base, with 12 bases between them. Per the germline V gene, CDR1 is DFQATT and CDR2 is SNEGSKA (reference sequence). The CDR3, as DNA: TGCAGTGCTAGTTTTATCCAGGGCCAAGAGACCCAGTACTTC. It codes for CSASFIQGQETQYF.

CDR3 coding DNA: TGCAGCGTGGGGGGCCGAGGACAGGGCCAAGAGACCCAGTACTTC. It yields the protein CSVGGRGQGQETQYF. The chain links TRBV29-1 to TRBJ2-5; 8 positions agree with TRBD1. This CDR3 is built from 15 residues. Germline V gene data show CDR1 as SQVTM and CDR2 as ANQGSEA. V was pared by 6 bases and J by 1 base, with 10 bases of the junction left unmatched.

For the CDR3, the DNA is TGTGCCAGCAGCCTCCGGACTAGCGGGTGGTACAATGAGCAGTTCTTC. Protein: CASSLRTSGWYNEQFF. The V call is TRBV9, the J call TRBJ2-1; 11 bases are shared with TRBD2. Trimming took 4 bases from V and 4 from J; bases not matched to a gene: 7. Looked up from germline, CDR1 is SGDLS and CDR2 is YYNGEE. The CDR3 extends over 16 amino acids.

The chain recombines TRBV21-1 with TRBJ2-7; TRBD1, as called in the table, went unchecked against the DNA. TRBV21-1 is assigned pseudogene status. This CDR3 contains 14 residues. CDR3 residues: CASSKGQDTYEQYF. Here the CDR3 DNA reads TGTGCCAGCAGCAAAGGGCAAGACACCTACGAGCAGTACTTC.

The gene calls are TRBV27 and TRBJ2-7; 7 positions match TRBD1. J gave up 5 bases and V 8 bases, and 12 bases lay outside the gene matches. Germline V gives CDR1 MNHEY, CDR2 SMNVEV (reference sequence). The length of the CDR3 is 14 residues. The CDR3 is CASRRNQGVNEQYF. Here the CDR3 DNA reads TGTGCCAGCCGGCGGAATCAGGGGGTGAACGAGCAGTACTTC.

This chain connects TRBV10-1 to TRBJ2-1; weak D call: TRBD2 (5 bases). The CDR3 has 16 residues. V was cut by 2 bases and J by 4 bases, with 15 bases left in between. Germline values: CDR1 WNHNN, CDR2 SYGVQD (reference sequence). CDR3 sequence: CASSEPGVGFYNEQFF. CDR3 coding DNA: TGCGCCAGCAGTGAGCCCGGGGTTGGTTTTTACAATGAGCAGTTCTTC.

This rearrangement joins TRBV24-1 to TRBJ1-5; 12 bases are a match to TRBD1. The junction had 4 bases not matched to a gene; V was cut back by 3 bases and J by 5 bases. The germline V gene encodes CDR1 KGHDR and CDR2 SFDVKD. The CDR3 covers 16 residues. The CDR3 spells CATSDGDRGQDQPQHF. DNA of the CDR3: TGTGCCACCAGTGATGGGGACAGGGGGCAGGATCAGCCCCAGCATTTT.

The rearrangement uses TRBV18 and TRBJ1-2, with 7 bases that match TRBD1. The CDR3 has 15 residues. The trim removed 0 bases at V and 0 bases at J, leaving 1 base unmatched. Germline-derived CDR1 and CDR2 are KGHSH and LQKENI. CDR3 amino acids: CASSPPGGPNYGYTF. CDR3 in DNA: TGTGCCAGCTCACCACCAGGGGGCCCTAACTATGGCTACACCTTC.

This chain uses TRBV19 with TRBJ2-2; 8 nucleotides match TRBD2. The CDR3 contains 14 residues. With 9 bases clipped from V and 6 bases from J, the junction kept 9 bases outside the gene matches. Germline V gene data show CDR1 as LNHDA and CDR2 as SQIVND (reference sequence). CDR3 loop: CASRANGGAGELFF. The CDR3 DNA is TGTGCCAGCCGAGCAAACGGGGGGGCCGGGGAGCTGTTTTTT.

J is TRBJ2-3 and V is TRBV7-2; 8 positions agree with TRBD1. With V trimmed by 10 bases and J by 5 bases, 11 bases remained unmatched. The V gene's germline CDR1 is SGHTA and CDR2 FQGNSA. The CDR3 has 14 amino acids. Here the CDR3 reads CATQSTGGIDTQYF. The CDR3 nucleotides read TGTGCCACCCAGTCAACAGGGGGTATAGATACGCAGTATTTT.

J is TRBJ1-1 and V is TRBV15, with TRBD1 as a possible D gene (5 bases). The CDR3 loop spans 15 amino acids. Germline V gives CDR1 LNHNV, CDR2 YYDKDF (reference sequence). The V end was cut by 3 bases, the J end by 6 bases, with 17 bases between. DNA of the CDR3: TGTGCCACCAGCAGGGGGGACGGGGACTACTCTGAAGCTTTCTTT. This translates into CATSRGDGDYSEAFF.

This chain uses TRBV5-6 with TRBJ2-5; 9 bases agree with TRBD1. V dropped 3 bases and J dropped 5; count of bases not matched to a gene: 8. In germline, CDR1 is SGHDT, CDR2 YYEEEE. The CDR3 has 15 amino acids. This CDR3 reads CASSSGTGLRETQYF. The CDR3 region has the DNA TGTGCCAGCAGCTCGGGGACAGGGCTTCGGGAGACCCAGTACTTC.

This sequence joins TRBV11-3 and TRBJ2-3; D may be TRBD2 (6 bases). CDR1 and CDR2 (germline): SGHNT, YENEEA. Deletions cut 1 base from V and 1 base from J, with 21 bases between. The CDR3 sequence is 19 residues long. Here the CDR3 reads CASSLGRRDSLGGTDTQYF. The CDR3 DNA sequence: TGTGCCAGCAGCTTAGGCCGCCGGGACTCTCTTGGGGGCACAGATACGCAGTATTTT.

CDR3: CASSLNSRQGQETQYF. The CDR3 DNA reads TGCGCCAGCAGCTTAAATTCGAGACAGGGGCAAGAGACCCAGTACTTC. J is TRBJ2-5 and V is TRBV5-1, with 8 bases fitting TRBD1. Unmatched junction bases numbered 8, after V lost 2 bases and J lost 2 bases. Germline loops: CDR1 SGHRS, CDR2 YFSETQ. The CDR3 is made up of 16 amino acids.

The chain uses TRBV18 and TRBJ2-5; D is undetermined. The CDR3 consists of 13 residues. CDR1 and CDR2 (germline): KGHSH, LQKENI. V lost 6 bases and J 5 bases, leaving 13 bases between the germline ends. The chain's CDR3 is CASSPSVGETQYF. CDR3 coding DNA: TGTGCCAGCTCTCCCTCGGTCGGGGAGACCCAGTACTTC.

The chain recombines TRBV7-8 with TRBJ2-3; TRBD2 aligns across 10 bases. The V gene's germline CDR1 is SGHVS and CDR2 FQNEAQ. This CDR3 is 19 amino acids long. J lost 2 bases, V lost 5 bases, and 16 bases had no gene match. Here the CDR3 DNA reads TGTGCCAGCAGCCCCGCCTCTAGCGGGGGACTGTTTTACACAGATACGCAGTATTTT. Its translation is CASSPASSGGLFYTDTQYF.

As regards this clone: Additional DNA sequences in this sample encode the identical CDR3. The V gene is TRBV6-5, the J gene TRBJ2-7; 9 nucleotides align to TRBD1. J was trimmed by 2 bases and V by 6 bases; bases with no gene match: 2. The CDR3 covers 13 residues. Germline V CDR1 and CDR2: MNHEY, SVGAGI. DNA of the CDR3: TGTGCCAGCAGCCGGGACAGGGCCTACGAGCAGTACTTC. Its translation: CASSRDRAYEQYF.

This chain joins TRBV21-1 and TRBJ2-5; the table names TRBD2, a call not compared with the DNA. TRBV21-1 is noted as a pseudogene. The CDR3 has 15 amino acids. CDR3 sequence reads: CASSKAGQPGETQYF. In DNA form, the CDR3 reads TGTGCCAGCAGCAAAGCCGGGCAGCCGGGGGAGACCCAGTACTTC.

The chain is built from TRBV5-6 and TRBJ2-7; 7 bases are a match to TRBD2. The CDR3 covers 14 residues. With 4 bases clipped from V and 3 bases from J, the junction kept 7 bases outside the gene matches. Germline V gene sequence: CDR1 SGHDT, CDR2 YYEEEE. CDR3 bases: TGTGCCAGCAGCCCCTCTGGGGGGGTCTACGAGCAGTACTTC. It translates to CASSPSGGVYEQYF.

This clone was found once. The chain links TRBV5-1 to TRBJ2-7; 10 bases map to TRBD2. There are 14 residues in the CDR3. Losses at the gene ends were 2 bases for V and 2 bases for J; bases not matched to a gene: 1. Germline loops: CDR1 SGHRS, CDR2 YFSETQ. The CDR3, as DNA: TGCGCCAGCAGCTTTACTAGCGGGACCTACGAGCAGTACTTC. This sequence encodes CASSFTSGTYEQYF.

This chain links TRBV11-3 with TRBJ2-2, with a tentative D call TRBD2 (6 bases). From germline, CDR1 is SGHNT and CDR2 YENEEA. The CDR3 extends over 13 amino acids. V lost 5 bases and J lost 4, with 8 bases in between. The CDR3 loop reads CASSPGGTGELFF. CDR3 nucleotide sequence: TGTGCCAGCAGCCCCGGGGGCACCGGGGAGCTGTTTTTT.

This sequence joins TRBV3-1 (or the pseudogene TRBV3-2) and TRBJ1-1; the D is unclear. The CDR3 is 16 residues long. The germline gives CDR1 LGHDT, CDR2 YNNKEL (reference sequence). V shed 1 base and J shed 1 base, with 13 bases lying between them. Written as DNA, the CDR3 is TGTGCCAGCAGCCAAGTCTCCCGTAACAAGAACACTGAAGCTTTCTTT. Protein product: CASSQVSRNKNTEAFF.

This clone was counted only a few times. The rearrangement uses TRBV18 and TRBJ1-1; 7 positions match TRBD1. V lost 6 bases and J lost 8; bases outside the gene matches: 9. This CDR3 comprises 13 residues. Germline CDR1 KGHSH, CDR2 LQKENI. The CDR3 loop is CASSQRQGTEAFF. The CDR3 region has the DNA TGTGCCAGCTCCCAAAGACAGGGCACGGAAGCTTTCTTT.

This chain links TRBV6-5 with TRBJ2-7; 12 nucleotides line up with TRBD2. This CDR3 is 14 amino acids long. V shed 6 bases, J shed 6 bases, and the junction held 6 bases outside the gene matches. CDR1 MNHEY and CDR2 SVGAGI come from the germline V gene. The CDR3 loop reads CASSPLAGGFEQYF. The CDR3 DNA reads TGTGCCAGCAGCCCACTAGCGGGGGGATTCGAGCAGTACTTC.

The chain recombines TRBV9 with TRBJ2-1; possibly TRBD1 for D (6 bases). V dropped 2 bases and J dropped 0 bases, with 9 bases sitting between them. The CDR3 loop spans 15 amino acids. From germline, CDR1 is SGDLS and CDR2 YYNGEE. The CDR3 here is CASSVGASSYNEQFF. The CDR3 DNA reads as TGTGCCAGCAGCGTGGGGGCAAGCTCCTACAATGAGCAGTTCTTC. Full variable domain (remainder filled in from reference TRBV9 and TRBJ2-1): DSGVTQTPKHLITATGQRVTLRCSPRSGDLSVYWYQQSLDQGLQFLIQYYNGEERAKGNILERFSAQQFPDLHSELNLSSLELGDSALYFCASSVGASSYNEQFFGPGTRLTVL.

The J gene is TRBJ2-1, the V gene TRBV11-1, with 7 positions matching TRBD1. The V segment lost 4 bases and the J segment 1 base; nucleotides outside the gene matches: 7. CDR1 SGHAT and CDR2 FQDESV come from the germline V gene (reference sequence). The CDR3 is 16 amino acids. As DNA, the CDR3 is TGTGCCAGCAGCTGGTACGGACAGGTTTCCTACAATGAGCAGTTCTTC. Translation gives CASSWYGQVSYNEQFF.

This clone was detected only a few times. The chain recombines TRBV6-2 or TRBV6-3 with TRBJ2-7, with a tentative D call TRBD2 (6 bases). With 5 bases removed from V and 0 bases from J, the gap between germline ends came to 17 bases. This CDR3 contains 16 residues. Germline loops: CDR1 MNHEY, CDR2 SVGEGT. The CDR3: CASSVPRGYASYEQYF. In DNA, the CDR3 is TGTGCCAGCAGTGTCCCCCGGGGGTATGCCTCCTACGAGCAGTACTTC.

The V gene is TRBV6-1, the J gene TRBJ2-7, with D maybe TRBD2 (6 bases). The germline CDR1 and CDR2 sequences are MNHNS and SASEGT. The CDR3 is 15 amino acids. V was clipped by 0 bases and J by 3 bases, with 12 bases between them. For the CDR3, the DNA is TGTGCCAGCAGTGAAGCCGGGACTCCCCTCTACGAGCAGTACTTC. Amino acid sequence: CASSEAGTPLYEQYF.